Presented here are 21 T cell receptor beta chains from one specimen sequenced in a study of blood T cell repertoires in COVID-19. Produced via immunoSEQ multiplex PCR; TCRdb's table is partial and in-frame only. The table has tens of thousands of clones, roughly 71% seen once; the top ten hold 32%. The specimen sequenced was peripheral blood. These receptors were collected from a human donor in a cohort sampled during active COVID-19.

This clone was detected once. The chain couples TRBV5-1 to TRBJ2-7; D is perhaps TRBD2 (5 bases). The CDR3 has 14 residues. V was cut by 2 bases and J by 7 bases, with 16 bases left in between. Per the germline V gene, CDR1 is SGHRS and CDR2 is YFSETQ. In DNA, the CDR3 is TGCGCCAGCAGCTTTCCGGCGAGGGAGTATGAGCAGTACTTC. Amino acids: CASSFPAREYEQYF.

The chain carries TRBV11-3 and TRBJ2-2; 9 bases map to TRBD2. Unmatched junction bases numbered 7, after V lost 4 bases and J lost 4 bases. Germline CDR1 is SGHNT and CDR2 is YENEEA. CDR3 length: 16 amino acids. The CDR3 bases are TGTGCCAGCAGCTCCGCGGGGGGGCAGGGCACCGGGGAGCTGTTTTTT. Protein: CASSSAGGQGTGELFF.

V and J are TRBV10-3 and TRBJ2-3; 10 nucleotides align to TRBD2. The CDR3 runs to 16 residues. Germline values: CDR1 ENHRY, CDR2 SYGVKD. V trimming: 5 bases; J trimming: 0 bases; junction bases outside the gene matches: 5. CDR3 residues: CAISLGLAASTDTQYF. In DNA, the CDR3 is TGTGCCATCAGTCTCGGACTAGCGGCTAGCACAGATACGCAGTATTTT.

For the CDR3, the DNA is TGTGCCAGCAGTCTCAATACAGGGGCCACAGATACGCAGTATTTT. Residues: CASSLNTGATDTQYF. This rearrangement joins TRBV6-5 to TRBJ2-3; TRBD1 matches at 7 bases. This CDR3 spans 15 amino acids. V dropped 5 bases and J dropped 2; count of bases not matched to a gene: 7. CDR1 and CDR2 (germline): MNHEY, SVGAGI.

The chain recombines TRBV11-2 with TRBJ2-7; no firm D call. Germline CDR1 is SGHAT and CDR2 is FQNNGV. The CDR3 has 14 residues. The V end lost 2 bases, the J end lost 3 bases, and 11 bases lay between the germline ends. The CDR3 DNA reads as TGTGCCAGCAGCTTAACTACGCGGTACTACGAGCAGTACTTC. The encoded protein is CASSLTTRYYEQYF.

This clone appeared a few times. The V gene is TRBV4-3, the J gene TRBJ1-1, with TRBD1 identical over 8 bases. V shed 4 bases, J shed 5 bases, and the junction held 15 bases outside the gene matches. The CDR3 sequence is 17 residues long. CDR1 and CDR2 (germline): LGHNA, YSLEER. The CDR3 reads CASSPGIQDRASTEAFF. The CDR3 nucleotides are TGCGCCAGCAGCCCGGGCATTCAGGACAGGGCCTCGACTGAAGCTTTCTTT.

This clone appeared once. This rearrangement joins TRBV5-1 to TRBJ2-1; TRBD2 might be the D (5 bases). The CDR3 is 17 amino acids. CDR1 SGHRS and CDR2 YFSETQ come from the germline V gene. Trimming stripped 0 bases from V and 4 bases from J, with 17 bases between. The CDR3 region has the DNA TGCGCCAGCAGCTTGGCCCGACGGGAAGGTTGGTACAATGAGCAGTTCTTC. It specifies CASSLARREGWYNEQFF.

CDR3 loop: CATSEGQGPQETQYF. CDR3 coding DNA: TGTGCCACCAGTGAGGGACAGGGACCACAAGAGACCCAGTACTTC. The chain employs TRBV24-1 and TRBJ2-5; 9 nucleotides line up with TRBD1. V trimming: 4 bases; J trimming: 2 bases; junction bases outside the gene matches: 4. In germline, CDR1 is KGHDR, CDR2 SFDVKD. The CDR3 runs 15 residues.

This clone came up a few times. V is TRBV18 and J is TRBJ1-4; 8 nucleotides line up with TRBD1. CDR1 is KGHSH and CDR2 is LQKENI in the germline V gene. There are 14 residues in the CDR3. Germline trimming cut 5 bases from V and 4 bases from J; bases unmatched to any gene: 3. In DNA, the CDR3 is TGTGCCAGCTCAGACAGGGGAGTTAATGAAAAACTGTTTTTT. It codes for CASSDRGVNEKLFF. The full variable domain, with the rest looked up from reference TRBV18 and TRBJ1-4, is NAGVMQNPRHLVRRRGQEARLRCSPMKGHSHVYWYRQLPEEGLKFMVYLQKENIIDESGMPKERFSAEFPKEGPSILRIQQVVRGDSAAYFCASSDRGVNEKLFFGSGTQLSVL.

This sequence joins TRBV6-5 and TRBJ2-7; 7 bases match TRBD1. With 6 bases clipped from V and 4 bases from J, the junction kept 12 bases outside the gene matches. This CDR3 has 15 residues. Germline assignment: CDR1 MNHEY and CDR2 SVGAGI. CDR3 region: CASRAGGTKGYEQYF. The CDR3 DNA sequence: TGTGCCAGCAGAGCAGGGGGTACTAAGGGGTACGAGCAGTACTTC.

This chain connects TRBV9 to TRBJ1-6; D is unclear. The CDR3 spans 16 residues. Trimming cost V 3 bases and J 2 bases, with 12 bases left between them. Germline V gives CDR1 SGDLS, CDR2 YYNGEE. CDR3 coding DNA: TGTGCCAGCAGCGGCCCAACTACTACCTATAATTCACCCCTCCACTTT. Translating it yields CASSGPTTTYNSPLHF.

The V gene is TRBV24-1, the J gene TRBJ2-2; 7 nucleotides agree with TRBD2. Per germline, CDR1 KGHDR and CDR2 SFDVKD. V dropped 7 bases and J dropped 3; count of bases not matched to a gene: 10. CDR3 size: 16 residues. The CDR3 region has the DNA TGTGCCACCAGAAATGGTGCGGCGGGAGACACCGGGGAGCTGTTTTTT. Amino acids: CATRNGAAGDTGELFF.

The chain links TRBV5-1 to TRBJ1-4, with TRBD1 matching 7 bases. The CDR3 covers 13 residues. Looked up from germline, CDR1 is SGHRS and CDR2 is YFSETQ. Trimming at V came to 5 bases and at J to 8 bases, leaving 6 bases not matched to a gene. In nucleotides, the CDR3 is TGCGCCAGCAGACAGGGGAGAGGGGAAAAACTGTTTTTT. This encodes CASRQGRGEKLFF.

This chain uses TRBV10-3 with TRBJ1-5, with a tentative D call TRBD1 (6 bases). Trimming shortened V by 2 bases and J by 7 bases, and 9 bases separated the two germline ends. The CDR3 runs to 13 residues. Looked up from germline, CDR1 is ENHRY and CDR2 is SYGVKD. The CDR3 reads CAISEGGRQPQHF. The CDR3, as DNA: TGTGCCATCAGTGAGGGGGGCAGGCAGCCCCAGCATTTT.

The chain employs TRBV9 and TRBJ2-2, with D perhaps TRBD2 (5 bases). CDR3 length: 16 amino acids. V lost 4 bases and J lost 4, with 17 bases in between. Per germline, CDR1 SGDLS and CDR2 YYNGEE. In nucleotides, the CDR3 is TGTGCCAGCAGCCGAAGTGGACTGGCGGGCACCGGGGAGCTGTTTTTT. Translation gives CASSRSGLAGTGELFF.

V gene TRBV25-1 combines with J gene TRBJ1-2, with 10 bases aligning to TRBD1. Germline V gene lookup returns CDR1 MGHDK and CDR2 SYGVNS. The CDR3 has 16 amino acids. V lost 5 bases to trimming and J lost 3 bases; unmatched junction nucleotides: 9. CDR3 DNA sequence: TGTGCCAGCAGTCCCCTAGGGGGGACAGGGGACTATGGCTACACCTTC. Its protein is CASSPLGGTGDYGYTF.

This chain uses TRBV30 with TRBJ1-3, with D unclear. This CDR3 region has 13 residues. Germline CDR1 and CDR2: GTSNPN and SVGIG (reference sequence). V dropped 5 bases and J dropped 1 base, with 9 bases sitting between them. The chain's CDR3 is CAWRRRSGNTIYF. In nucleotides, the CDR3 is TGTGCCTGGCGAAGGAGGTCTGGAAACACCATATATTTT.

This chain uses TRBV4-3 with TRBJ1-4; TRBD1 is a possible D gene (5 bases). Trimming stripped 8 bases from V and 8 bases from J, with 15 bases between. There are 13 residues in the CDR3. Germline V gene data show CDR1 as LGHNA and CDR2 as YSLEER. The CDR3 DNA reads TGCGCCAGCCGGGGGGGGAGAGAGGAAAAACTGTTTTTT. Its translation is CASRGGREEKLFF.

The chain recombines TRBV5-6 with TRBJ2-1; 9 nucleotides line up with TRBD1. The CDR3 totals 15 residues. Germline V lookup: CDR1 SGHDT, CDR2 YYEEEE. The trim removed 4 bases at V and 1 base at J, leaving 3 bases unmatched. The CDR3 protein is CASSLGTGSYNEQFF. CDR3 DNA: TGTGCCAGCAGCCTCGGGACAGGGTCCTACAATGAGCAGTTCTTC.

This clone has a single count. V usage is TRBV10-3 and J usage is TRBJ1-3; no clear D. Trimming took off 0 bases at V and 0 bases at J, with 15 bases between the two ends. The CDR3 has 18 amino acids. Germline lookup yields CDR1 ENHRY and CDR2 SYGVKD. The CDR3 sequence: CAISESVRPQISGNTIYF. The CDR3, as DNA: TGTGCCATCAGTGAGTCAGTTAGACCACAGATCTCTGGAAACACCATATATTTT.

The chain has TRBV7-8 and TRBJ2-7, with TRBD2 matching over 9 bases. V gave up 5 bases and J gave up 2 bases; unmatched junction bases: 19. This CDR3 is built from 19 residues. Per germline, CDR1 SGHVS and CDR2 FQNEAQ. The CDR3 bases are TGTGCCAGCAGCCGCTCTAACTACCTACTAGCGGGCAAGCCCTACGAGCAGTACTTC. Protein sequence: CASSRSNYLLAGKPYEQYF.